A single T cell receptor (beta chain) is shown here with its context. Its matching antigen is unknown. This entry belongs to a study of cytomegalovirus exposure and HLA in healthy donors. Study-wide results and limits: Specific recognition of CMV antigens was confirmed in vitro for a few chains (all CMV-associated).

The primer mix had 60 Vbeta and 13 Jbeta primers. Method: immunoSEQ multiplex PCR; TCRdb's copy keeps in-frame clones and lacks some. The sample comprises around 120,000 clones, under 80% of which are singletons, and approximately 28% rests with the top ten. What was sequenced was PBMCs. The receptor's source is a man in his 60s in good health and CMV-seropositive.

The CDR3 DNA reads as TGTGCCAGCAGCGTAGCTTTCAGGGCCTACAATGAGCAGTTCTTC. Its protein is CASSVAFRAYNEQFF. The chain couples TRBV9 to TRBJ2-1, with D maybe TRBD1 (5 bases). The CDR3 has 15 amino acids. The V gene lost 0 bases and the J gene lost 2 bases, with 9 bases spanning the gap. Per germline, CDR1 SGDLS and CDR2 YYNGEE. Full variable domain (remainder filled in from reference TRBV9 and TRBJ2-1): DSGVTQTPKHLITATGQRVTLRCSPRSGDLSVYWYQQSLDQGLQFLIQYYNGEERAKGNILERFSAQQFPDLHSELNLSSLELGDSALYFCASSVAFRAYNEQFFGPGTRLTVL.